These T cell receptor beta chains were read from a single sample in a study of monozygotic twins with inflammatory bowel disease. TCRdb re-called the 5' RACE reads; every CDR3 protein appears as one record, without DNA. Its listing shows 440,000 or so distinct CDR3 sequences. The sample comprised blood. All receptors come from a human donor with ulcerative colitis or Crohn's disease, or a healthy co-twin of an affected twin (not recorded which). The CDR3 runs from the conserved cysteine through the conserved F or W.

v_call,j_call,cdr3_aa
TRBV20-1,TRBJ2-5,CSVRLREETQYF
TRBV27,TRBJ2-1,CASTPGRSSYNEQFF
TRBV6-2/TRBV6-3,TRBJ2-1,CASRWNYFPPLNEQFF
TRBV9,TRBJ2-3,CASSVAPSGGISTDTQYF
TRBV28,TRBJ2-1,CASRPEREPSNEQFF
TRBV7-9,TRBJ2-4,CANSFSHIAKNIQYF
TRBV27,TRBJ2-1,CASSPPLHGEQFF
TRBV5-4,TRBJ2-7,CASSFGALTYEQYF
TRBV10-3,TRBJ2-5,CAVQGTAQETQYF
TRBV4-3,TRBJ2-1,CASSQTPRVEQFF
TRBV7-2,TRBJ2-7,CASSLDSPSYEQYF
TRBV6-2/TRBV6-3,TRBJ2-1,CASARGERSYNEQFF
TRBV3-1,TRBJ1-2,CASSQLGNYGYTF
TRBV6-4,TRBJ1-2,CASSDWGQLSGYTF
TRBV7-2,TRBJ2-1,CASSGRGGNYNEQFF
TRBV27,TRBJ2-3,CASTRGAGTDTQYF
TRBV20-1,TRBJ1-1,CIGGQGIATEAFF
TRBV20-1,TRBJ1-5,CSARWGAGENQPQHF
TRBV13,TRBJ1-3,CASSLGLLGNTIYF
TRBV20-1,TRBJ1-5,CSASRQSLGGYQPQHF
TRBV5-6,TRBJ1-4,CASSMRQGASVRATNEKLFF
TRBV18,TRBJ2-2,CASSPRGTGPTNGELFF
TRBV29-1,TRBJ2-2,CSVRDRLNTGELFF
TRBV4-1,TRBJ2-7,CASSPSTLAGGYEQYF
TRBV29-1,TRBJ1-2,CSVEDHRGYGYTF
TRBV4-1,TRBJ2-5,CASSQATGETQYF
TRBV6-2/TRBV6-3,TRBJ1-5,CASSFSWVANQPQHF
TRBV7-2,TRBJ1-1,CASSLALLAGYTPGTEAFF
TRBV27,TRBJ1-1,CASSLIGAENTEAFF
TRBV1,TRBJ2-7,CTSRYPRWDKAYEQYF
TRBV9,TRBJ2-3,CASSVVAASTDTQYF
TRBV20-1,TRBJ2-7,CSALSGTSGTYEQYF
TRBV7-2,TRBJ1-1,CASSQYRDLMEAFF
TRBV10-3,TRBJ2-1,CAIRKGDSSYNEQFF
TRBV9,TRBJ2-2,CASSVGPEGELFF
TRBV3-1,TRBJ1-1,CASSPDTVNTEAFF
TRBV5-8,TRBJ1-1,CASSLLEGVTEAFF
TRBV25-1,TRBJ1-2,CASSVTTFGAGYTF
TRBV10-3,TRBJ1-5,CAISDPRGGERPQHF
TRBV5-1,TRBJ2-7,CASSLGSGTYEQYF
TRBV5-1,TRBJ1-1,CAGRYQGGGLNTEAFF
TRBV10-3,TRBJ2-7,CAIGERNYEQYF
TRBV6-2/TRBV6-3,TRBJ2-7,CASSYSGTSWTYEQYF
TRBV18,TRBJ2-6,CASSPLGANVLTF
TRBV11-2,TRBJ2-5,CASSLRGTSEETQYF
TRBV20-1,TRBJ1-1,CSALMAHYEAFF
TRBV20-1,TRBJ1-5,CSATPLQGGNQPQHF
TRBV6-1,TRBJ1-6,CASSEVLYNSPLHF
TRBV5-5,TRBJ2-7,CASSLEGTATYEQYF
TRBV30,TRBJ1-1,CAWRGGMDTEAFF
TRBV5-1,TRBJ1-2,CASSPSGPRDYGYTF
TRBV3-1,TRBJ1-1,CASSQGKATEAFF
TRBV4-3,TRBJ2-7,CASSQEARGGREQYF
TRBV28,TRBJ2-7,CASSRSTYEQYF
TRBV27,TRBJ1-1,CASSLNDEGTEAFF
TRBV7-9,TRBJ1-5,CASSLSTPAGDNQPQHF
TRBV7-8,TRBJ2-5,CASSLFSRASGETQYF
TRBV2,TRBJ1-4,CASSFRDRNEKLFF